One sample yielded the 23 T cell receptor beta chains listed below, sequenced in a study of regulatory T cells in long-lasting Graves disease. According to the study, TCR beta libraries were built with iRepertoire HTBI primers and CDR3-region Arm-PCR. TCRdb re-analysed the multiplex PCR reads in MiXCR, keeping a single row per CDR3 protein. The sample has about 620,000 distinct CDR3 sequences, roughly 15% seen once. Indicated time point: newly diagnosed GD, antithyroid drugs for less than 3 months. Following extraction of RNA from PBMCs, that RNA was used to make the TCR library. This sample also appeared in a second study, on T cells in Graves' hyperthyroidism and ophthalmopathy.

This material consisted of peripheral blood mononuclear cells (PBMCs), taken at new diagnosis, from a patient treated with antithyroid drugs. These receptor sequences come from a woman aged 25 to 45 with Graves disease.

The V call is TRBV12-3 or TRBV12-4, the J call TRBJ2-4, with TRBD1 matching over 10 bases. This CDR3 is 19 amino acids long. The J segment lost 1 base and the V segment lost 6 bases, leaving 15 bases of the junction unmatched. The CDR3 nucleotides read TGTGCCAGCAGCATACTTTTCGGGACAGGGGATTGGGCCAAAAACATTCAGTACTTC. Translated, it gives CASSILFGTGDWAKNIQYF.

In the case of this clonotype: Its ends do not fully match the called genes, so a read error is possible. CDR3 nucleotide sequence: TGTGCTAGCAGCTCCAGTGGTGGGAACACCGGGGAGCTGTTTTTT. This gives the protein CASSSSGGNTGELFF. The chain recombines TRBV7-7 with TRBJ2-2; D unresolved. Germline CDR1 reads SSHAT; CDR2 reads FNYEAQ (reference sequence). The CDR3 sequence is 15 residues long. The whole variable domain, filled in from reference TRBV7-7 and TRBJ2-2, reads GAGVSQSPRYKVTKRGQDVTLRCDPISSHATLYWYQQALGQGPEFLTYFNYEAQPDKSGLPSDRFSAERPEGSISTLTIQRTEQRDSAMYRCASSSSGGNTGELFFGEGSRLTVL.

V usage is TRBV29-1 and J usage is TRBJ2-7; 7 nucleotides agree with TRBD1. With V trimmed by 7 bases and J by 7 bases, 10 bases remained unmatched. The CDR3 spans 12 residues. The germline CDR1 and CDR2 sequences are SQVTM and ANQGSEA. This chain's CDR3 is CSGAHRGTEQYF. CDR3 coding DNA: TGCAGCGGAGCTCACAGGGGTACTGAGCAGTACTTC.

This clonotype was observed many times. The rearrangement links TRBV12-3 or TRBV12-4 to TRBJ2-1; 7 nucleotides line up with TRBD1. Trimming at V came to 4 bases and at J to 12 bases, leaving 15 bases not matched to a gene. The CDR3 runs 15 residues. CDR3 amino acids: CASSSTGTHLMVQFF. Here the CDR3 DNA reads TGTGCCAGCAGTTCGACAGGGACCCACCTAATGGTGCAGTTCTTC.

For the CDR3, the DNA is TGTGCCAGCAGACCTGGACTAGCGGGAGGACAGAATACGCAGTATTTT. This gives the protein CASRPGLAGGQNTQYF. This rearrangement joins TRBV12-3 or TRBV12-4 to TRBJ2-3, with 14 bases lining up with TRBD2. CDR3 length equals 16 residues. Germline trimming cut 6 bases from V and 7 bases from J; bases unmatched to any gene: 9.

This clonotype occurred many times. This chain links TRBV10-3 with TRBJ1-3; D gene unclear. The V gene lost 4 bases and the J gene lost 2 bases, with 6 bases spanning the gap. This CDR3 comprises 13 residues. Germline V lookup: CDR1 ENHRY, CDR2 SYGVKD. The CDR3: CAISGQAGNTIYF. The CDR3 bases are TGTGCCATCAGTGGGCAGGCTGGAAACACCATATATTTT.

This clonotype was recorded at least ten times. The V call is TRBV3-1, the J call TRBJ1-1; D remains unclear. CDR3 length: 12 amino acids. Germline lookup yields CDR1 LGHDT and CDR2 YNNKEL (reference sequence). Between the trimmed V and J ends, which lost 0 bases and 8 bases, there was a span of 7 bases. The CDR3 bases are TGTGCCAGCAGCCAAGATTGGCGAGAAGCTTTCTTT. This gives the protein CASSQDWREAFF.

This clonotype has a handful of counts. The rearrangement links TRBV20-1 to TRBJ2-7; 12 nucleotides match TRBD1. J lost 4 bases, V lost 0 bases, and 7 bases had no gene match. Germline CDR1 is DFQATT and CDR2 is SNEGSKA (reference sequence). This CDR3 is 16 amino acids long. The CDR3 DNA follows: TGCAGTGCTAGAGATGGGGGACAGGGGGCTTCTTACGAGCAGTACTTC. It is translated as CSARDGGQGASYEQYF.

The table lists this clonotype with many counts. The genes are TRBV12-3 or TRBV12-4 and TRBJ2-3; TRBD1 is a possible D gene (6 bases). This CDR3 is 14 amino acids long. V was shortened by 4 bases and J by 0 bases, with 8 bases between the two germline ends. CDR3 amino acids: CASSWTASTDTQYF. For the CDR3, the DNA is TGTGCCAGCAGTTGGACAGCTAGCACAGATACGCAGTATTTT.

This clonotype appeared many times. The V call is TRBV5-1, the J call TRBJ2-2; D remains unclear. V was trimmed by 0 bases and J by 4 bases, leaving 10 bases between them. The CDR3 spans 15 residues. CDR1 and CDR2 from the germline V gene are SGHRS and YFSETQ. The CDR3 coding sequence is TGCGCCAGCAGCTTGGTATCTCTGACCACCGGGGAGCTGTTTTTT. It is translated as CASSLVSLTTGELFF.

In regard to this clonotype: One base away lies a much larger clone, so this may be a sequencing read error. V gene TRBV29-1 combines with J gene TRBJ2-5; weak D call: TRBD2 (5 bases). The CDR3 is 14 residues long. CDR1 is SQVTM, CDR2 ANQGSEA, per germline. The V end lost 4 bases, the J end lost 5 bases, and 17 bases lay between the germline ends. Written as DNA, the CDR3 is TGCAGCGTTGGGGAAGGCCGGGGATTGGAGACCCAGTACTTC. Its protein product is CSVGEGRGLETQYF.

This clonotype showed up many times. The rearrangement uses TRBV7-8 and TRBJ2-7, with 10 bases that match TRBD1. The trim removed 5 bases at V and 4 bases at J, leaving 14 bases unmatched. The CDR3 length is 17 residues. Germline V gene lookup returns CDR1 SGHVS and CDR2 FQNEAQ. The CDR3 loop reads CASSKKSGTGAPYEQYF. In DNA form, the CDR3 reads TGTGCCAGCAGCAAAAAATCCGGGACAGGGGCTCCTTACGAGCAGTACTTC.

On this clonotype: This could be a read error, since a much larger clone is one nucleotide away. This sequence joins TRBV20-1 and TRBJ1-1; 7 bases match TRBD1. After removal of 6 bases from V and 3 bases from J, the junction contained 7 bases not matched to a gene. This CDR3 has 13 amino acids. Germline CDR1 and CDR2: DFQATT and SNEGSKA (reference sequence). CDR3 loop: CSAGDSKDTEAFF. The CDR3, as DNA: TGCAGTGCGGGGGACAGTAAGGACACTGAAGCTTTCTTT.

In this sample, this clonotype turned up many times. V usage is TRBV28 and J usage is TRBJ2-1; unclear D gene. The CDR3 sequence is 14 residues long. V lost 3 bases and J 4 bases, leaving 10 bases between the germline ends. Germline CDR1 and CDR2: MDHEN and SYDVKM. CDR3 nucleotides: TGTGCCAGCAGTTTTCTGGGAACTTACAATGAGCAGTTCTTC. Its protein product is CASSFLGTYNEQFF.

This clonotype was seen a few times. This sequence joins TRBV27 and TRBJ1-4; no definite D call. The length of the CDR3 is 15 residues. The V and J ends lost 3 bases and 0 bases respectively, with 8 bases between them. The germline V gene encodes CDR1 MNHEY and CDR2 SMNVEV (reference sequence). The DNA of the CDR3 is TGTGCCAGCAGTTTGTCGGCAGCAACTAATGAAAAACTGTTTTTT. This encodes CASSLSAATNEKLFF.

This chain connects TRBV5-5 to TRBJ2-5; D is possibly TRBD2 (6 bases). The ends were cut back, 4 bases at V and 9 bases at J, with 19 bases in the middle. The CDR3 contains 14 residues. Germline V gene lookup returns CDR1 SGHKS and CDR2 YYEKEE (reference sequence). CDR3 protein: CASSLSFFGEAQYF. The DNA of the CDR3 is TGTGCCAGCAGCCTGTCGTTCTTCGGGGAGGCCCAGTACTTC.

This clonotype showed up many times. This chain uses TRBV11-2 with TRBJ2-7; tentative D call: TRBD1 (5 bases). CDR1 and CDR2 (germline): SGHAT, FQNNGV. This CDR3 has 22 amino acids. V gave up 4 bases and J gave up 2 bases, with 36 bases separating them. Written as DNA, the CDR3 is TGTGCCAGCAGCTCGCAGAACCCATGGACAACGTCCCTCCCAACCACGACCTACGAGCAGTACTTC. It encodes CASSSQNPWTTSLPTTTYEQYF.

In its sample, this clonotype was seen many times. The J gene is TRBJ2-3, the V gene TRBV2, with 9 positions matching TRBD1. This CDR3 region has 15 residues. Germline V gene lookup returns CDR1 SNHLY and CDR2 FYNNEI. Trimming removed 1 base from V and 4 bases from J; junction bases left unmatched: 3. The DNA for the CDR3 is TGTGCCAGCAGTGAAGGGGACAGGGAGTCAGATACGCAGTATTTT. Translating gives CASSEGDRESDTQYF.

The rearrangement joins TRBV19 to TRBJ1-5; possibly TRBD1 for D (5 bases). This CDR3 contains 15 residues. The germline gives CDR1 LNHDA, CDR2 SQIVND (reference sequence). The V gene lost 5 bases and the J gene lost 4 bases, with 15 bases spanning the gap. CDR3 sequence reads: CASSVQGTGNQPQHF. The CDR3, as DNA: TGTGCCAGTAGTGTGCAGGGTACGGGAAATCAGCCCCAGCATTTT.

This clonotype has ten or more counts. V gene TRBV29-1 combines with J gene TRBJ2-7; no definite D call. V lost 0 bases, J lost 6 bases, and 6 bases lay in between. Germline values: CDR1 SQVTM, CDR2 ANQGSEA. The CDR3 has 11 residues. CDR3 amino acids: CSVEESVEQYF. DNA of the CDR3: TGCAGCGTTGAAGAAAGCGTCGAGCAGTACTTC.

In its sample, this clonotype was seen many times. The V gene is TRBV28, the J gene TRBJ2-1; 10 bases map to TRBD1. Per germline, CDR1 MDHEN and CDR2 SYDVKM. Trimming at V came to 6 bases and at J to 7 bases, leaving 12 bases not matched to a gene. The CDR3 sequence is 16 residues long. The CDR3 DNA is TGTGCCAGCAGACCTAGGGACAGGGGTGTGTGGAATGAGCAGTTCTTC. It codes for CASRPRDRGVWNEQFF.

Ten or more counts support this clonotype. The CDR3 DNA reads as TGCAGTGCTAGAGATGTTGTGGGGGCTCCTGATCAGCCCCAGCATTTT. Protein product: CSARDVVGAPDQPQHF. The chain has TRBV20-1 and TRBJ1-5; D might be TRBD1 (6 bases). Germline CDR1 reads DFQATT; CDR2 reads SNEGSKA (reference sequence). V lost 0 bases to trimming and J lost 5 bases, with 17 bases between them. The length of the CDR3 is 16 residues.

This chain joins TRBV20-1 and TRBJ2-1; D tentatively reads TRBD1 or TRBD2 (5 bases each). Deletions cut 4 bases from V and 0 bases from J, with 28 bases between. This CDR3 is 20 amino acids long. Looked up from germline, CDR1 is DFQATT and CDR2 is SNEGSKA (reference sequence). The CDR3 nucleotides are TGCAGTGCTACTAGCACGGGTACTAGTGGGGCGGATTACTCCTACAATGAGCAGTTCTTC. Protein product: CSATSTGTSGADYSYNEQFF.